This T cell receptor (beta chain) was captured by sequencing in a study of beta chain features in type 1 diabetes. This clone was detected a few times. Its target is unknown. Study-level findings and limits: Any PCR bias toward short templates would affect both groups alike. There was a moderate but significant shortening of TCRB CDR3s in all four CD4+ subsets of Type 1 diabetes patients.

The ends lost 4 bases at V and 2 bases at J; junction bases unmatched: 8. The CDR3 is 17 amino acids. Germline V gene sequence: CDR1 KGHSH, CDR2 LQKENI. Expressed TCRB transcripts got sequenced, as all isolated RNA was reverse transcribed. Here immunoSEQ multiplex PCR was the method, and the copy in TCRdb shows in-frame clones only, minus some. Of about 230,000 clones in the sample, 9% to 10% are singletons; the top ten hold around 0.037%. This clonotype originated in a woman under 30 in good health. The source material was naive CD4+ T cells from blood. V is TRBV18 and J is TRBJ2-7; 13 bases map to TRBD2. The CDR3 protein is CASSRPTLAGGPYEQYF. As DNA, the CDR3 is TGTGCCAGCTCACGCCCCACACTAGCGGGAGGGCCCTACGAGCAGTACTTC.